The entry below gives a single T cell receptor (beta chain) sequence along with its context. The antigen remains undetermined. This record belongs to a study of T cells after yellow fever vaccination. For the study at large: Fractions of low cell number were prepared using SMART-Seq v4 Ultra Low Input.

A process of 5'RACE template switching, which added a universal primer site and UMIs, was used to make TCR cDNA. MiXCR was run by TCRdb on the 5' RACE reads, yielding one entry per CDR3 protein. The table lists 450,000 to 600,000 distinct CDR3 sequences, approximately 12% of them singletons. The study's findings and limits: Among all clonotypes, a small share was observed in both CD4 and CD8 compartments. Weaker in magnitude, the secondary response showed a faster peak on day 5 versus 15.

Between the trimmed V and J ends, which lost 1 base and 5 bases, there was a span of 7 bases. CDR1 is SEHNR, CDR2 FQNEAQ, per germline (reference sequence). The CDR3 is made up of 13 amino acids. The sequence came from a man in his thirties or forties who received the YFV17D yellow fever vaccine. The V and J genes are TRBV7-9 and TRBJ2-3; D uncertain. The sample consisted of PBMCs, taken on the day of the yellow fever booster vaccination. CDR3 nucleotide sequence: TGTGCCAGCAGCTTAGTCCCCCAAGATACGCAGTATTTT. It translates to CASSLVPQDTQYF.